The TCR beta chain under discussion was sequenced for a study of T cells in Graves' hyperthyroidism and ophthalmopathy. Study-wide findings and caveats: Most thyroid-expanded clonotypes above 0.001 were also found in blood.

This clonotype was counted ten times or more. Its antigen is currently unknown. The investigators amplified TCR beta CDR3 regions from RNA transcripts. A first-round RT-PCR of the TCR CDR3 used the HTBI primer set. TCRdb reprocessed the multiplex PCR reads via MiXCR and lists one record per CDR3 protein. Among about 350,000 distinct CDR3 sequences listed, about 15% were seen once. Germline V gives CDR1 SGHTA, CDR2 FQGNSA. With 5 bases removed from V and 2 bases from J, the gap between germline ends came to 18 bases. The CDR3 runs to 16 residues. The TCR was taken from a woman in her twenties or thirties with Graves' hyperthyroidism. Sequenced: blood. The genes are TRBV7-2 and TRBJ1-2, with D perhaps matching TRBD1 (6 bases). In nucleotides, the CDR3 is TGTGCCAGCAGCGCAGAATACAAGGGGGACAACTATGGCTACACCTTC. Translating it yields CASSAEYKGDNYGYTF.